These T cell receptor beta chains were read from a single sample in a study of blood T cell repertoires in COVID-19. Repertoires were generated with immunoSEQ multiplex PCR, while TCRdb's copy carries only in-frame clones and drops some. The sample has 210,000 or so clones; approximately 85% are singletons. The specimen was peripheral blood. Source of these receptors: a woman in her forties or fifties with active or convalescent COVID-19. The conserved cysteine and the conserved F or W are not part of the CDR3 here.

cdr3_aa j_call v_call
ASAKEEVRYGYT TRBJ1-2 TRBV5-6
ASNTGLRAF TRBJ1-1 TRBV21-1
ASSSTGTGRTGELF TRBJ2-2 TRBV5-1
ASSLSLAGGPLSNEQF TRBJ2-1 TRBV11-2
ASSPIENTEAF TRBJ1-1 TRBV27
ASRSARIEQF TRBJ2-1 TRBV7-9
ASSENRFGEAF TRBJ1-1 TRBV10-2
ASSQAERENTGELF TRBJ2-2 TRBV4-2
ASSLLGTIPNEQF TRBJ2-1 TRBV27
ASSLDGTRSAGELF TRBJ2-2 TRBV5-1
ATSDSAGSGRSNEKLF TRBJ1-4 TRBV24-1
ASIETGGGMKDTQY TRBJ2-3 TRBV7-6
ASSLGLLSGANVLT TRBJ2-6 TRBV19
ASSRTGRTEAF TRBJ1-1 TRBV18
ASVSSSGRGYGYT TRBJ1-2 TRBV6-1
ASSHSGTDTDTQY TRBJ2-3 TRBV5-1
ASSPQGPGSNQPQH TRBJ1-5 TRBV18
ASSLTSSYEQY TRBJ2-7 TRBV7-9
ASSFLTHTTKETQY TRBJ2-5 TRBV7-2
ASSPGTEETQY TRBJ2-5 TRBV18
ASKPYRTDTQY TRBJ2-3 TRBV5-4
ASSLKGGSYEQY TRBJ2-7 TRBV7-3
ASRPPVVGAYGYT TRBJ1-2 TRBV6-6
ASSERAEYQPQH TRBJ1-5 TRBV2
ATSAGTGWYGELF TRBJ2-2 TRBV24-1
ASGRTGLETQY TRBJ2-5 TRBV28
ASSPASGQGNQPQH TRBJ1-5 TRBV2
ASSRGTSGTRADTQY TRBJ2-3 TRBV19
ASSLDLGQLGELF TRBJ2-2 TRBV11-2
ASRSGSGGYNEQF TRBJ2-1 TRBV5-1
ASSFWDRGPTEAF TRBJ1-1 TRBV27
ASSSPRLWGLAGESTDTQY TRBJ2-3 TRBV28
ASSVIGNTEAF TRBJ1-1 TRBV9
ANPTEIATNEKLF TRBJ1-4 TRBV11-2
ASSSEQGYYGYT TRBJ1-2 TRBV5-4
ASSYLQTRDYGYT TRBJ1-2 TRBV6-5
ATPEGLAVYNEQF TRBJ2-1 TRBV10-1
ATQGLLTDTQY TRBJ2-3 TRBV19
ASSVGVGTGVMNTEAF TRBJ1-1 TRBV9
ASSPPGQGDYGYT TRBJ1-2 TRBV18
ASSATGASVGETQY TRBJ2-5 TRBV5-1
ASFGGRGTDTQY TRBJ2-3 TRBV27
ASSLGGSLYEQY TRBJ2-7 TRBV5-4
ASSSGQVREKLF TRBJ1-4 TRBV5-1
ASSTDRSYGYT TRBJ1-2 TRBV18